The 5 T cell receptor beta chains given below trace back to one sample, sequenced in a study of shared clonotypes between healthy human individuals. Measured with immunoSEQ multiplex PCR; TCRdb has only the in-frame clones, and not every one. The table shows 2 million to 2.5 million clones, with 90% to 97% occurring only once. The material sequenced was naive CD4+ T cells sorted from blood. The subset: CD45RA+ positively selected. All receptors come from a man younger than 30 in good health.

This clone has just one count. The chain links TRBV11-3 to TRBJ2-3, with D possibly matching TRBD2 (6 bases). Germline assignment: CDR1 SGHNT and CDR2 YENEEA. V was cut by 1 base and J by 2 bases, with 10 bases left in between. CDR3 length equals 15 residues. The CDR3 here is CASSLGAGFTDTQYF. The CDR3 bases are TGTGCCAGCAGCTTAGGGGCGGGGTTCACAGATACGCAGTATTTT.

This clone turned up a few times. This CDR3 is also generated by other DNA sequences in the sample. The V call is TRBV7-6, the J call TRBJ2-5; no clear D. Per germline, CDR1 SGHVS and CDR2 FNYEAQ. This CDR3 is built from 12 residues. Trimming removed 0 bases at V and 4 bases at J, with 3 bases between. CDR3 nucleotide sequence: TGTGCCAGCAGCTTAGCCCTAGAGACCCAGTACTTC. It yields the protein CASSLALETQYF. Full variable domain (missing parts from reference TRBV7-6 and TRBJ2-5): GAGVSQSPRYKVTKRGQDVALRCDPISGHVSLYWYRQALGQGPEFLTYFNYEAQQDKSGLPNDRFSAERPEGSISTLTIQRTEQRDSAMYRCASSLALETQYFGPGTRLLVL.

On this clone: The sample carries other DNA sequences with the same CDR3. The CDR3 DNA follows: TGTGCCAGCAGCTTAGGACAGGGTCGGTACGAGCAGTACTTC. Translated: CASSLGQGRYEQYF. This chain joins TRBV7-2 and TRBJ2-7, with 7 bases matching TRBD1. The germline V gene encodes CDR1 SGHTA and CDR2 FQGNSA. The junction had 4 bases not matched to a gene; V was cut back by 1 base and J by 4 bases. There are 14 residues in the CDR3.

The CDR3: CASSRGAWPDTQYF. The CDR3 DNA is TGTGCCAGCAGCAGGGGAGCGTGGCCAGATACGCAGTATTTT. The chain combines TRBV13 with TRBJ2-3; D is perhaps TRBD1 or TRBD2 (5 bases each). The CDR3 contains 14 residues. V was clipped by 5 bases and J by 4 bases, with 13 bases between them. The germline V gene has CDR1 PRHDT and CDR2 FYEKMQ (reference sequence).

The chain uses TRBV7-2 and TRBJ1-2, with 8 bases identical to TRBD1. V was clipped by 6 bases and J by 8 bases; unmatched bases: 5. This CDR3 is 12 amino acids long. From germline, CDR1 is SGHTA and CDR2 FQGNSA. Written as DNA, the CDR3 is TGTGCCAGCAGTTATCCAGGGGGCGGCTACACCTTC. This translates into CASSYPGGGYTF.